This T cell receptor (beta chain) was retrieved from a study of identical twins (TCRdb year 2016). Background for the entire study: To test whether fetal clonotypes persist, the study used deep sequencing on TCR alpha and beta repertoires from monozygotic twins, unrelated adults of various ages, and cord blood. To rule out contamination, replicate twin experiments were performed at different times with different library preparation protocols.

Broader findings and caveats from the paper: Invariant T cells such as MAIT and iNKT could partly confound zero-insertion analyses, though diverse VJ usage argued against this for most clonotypes. Out-of-frame TCR alpha sharing in monozygotic twins was systematically underestimated by recombination models, whereas sharing between unrelated individuals was in agreement with the recombination models. The excess sharing between twins in beta out-of-frame sequences was weaker because fewer shared sequences reduced the signal-to-noise ratio. Abundant cord blood beta clonotypes carried fewer insertions; young adult naive repertoires showed a weaker similar trend, while memory repertoires showed none. Compared with coincidental sharing between unrelated individuals, an excess of low generation-probability sequences was observed among out-of-frame TCR alpha sequences shared between twins. Because the same donors could not be followed over many years, conclusions were based on cross-sectional statistical analysis.

The method was 5' RACE. The instrument given in TCRdb is Illumina HiSeq 2000. Template switching added a universal primer binding site, and the final cDNA carried a unique molecular identifier that allowed TCR cDNA molecules to be counted accurately. Specific primers in the conserved constant-segment region were used to synthesize first-strand cDNA for TCR alpha and beta chains. To control for contamination, each cDNA library was double barcoded with a SMART-Mk sample barcode plus Illumina barcodes. TruSeq adapter sequences and Illumina sample barcodes were added in two successive PCR steps. The Illumina HiSeq platform was used with custom primers to sequence TCR alpha and beta cDNA libraries. In the original analysis: Unique molecular identifiers were extracted from raw reads with MiGEC, and CDR3 positions were determined with MiXCR. For each individual, recombination models were inferred using an EM algorithm with the repgenHMM and IGoR tools. The tcR package in R was used for shared clonotype analysis, with sharing normalized by the product of cloneset sizes. To study raw recombination free of thymic and clonal selection effects, out-of-frame nonproductive sequences were analyzed. TCRdb cleaned the public reads at Q25 with fastp, built clones with MiXCR and kept in-frame beta chains. Each CDR3 protein appears once, grouped with its most common genes and DNA. The V and J calls come from TCRdb's annotation, not from the publication. The sample has approximately 590,000 distinct CDR3 sequences on record, around 9.6% of them singletons. Jointly, the top ten make up approximately 3.2% of the sample.

A few counts support this clonotype. This receptor's antigen is unknown. Nothing much larger sits one base from this clone, and base qualities are not available. Every donor was a healthy Caucasian. Three pairs of female monozygotic twins, all aged about 18 to 29 years, made up the twin cohort. RNA for TCR libraries was isolated from peripheral blood mononuclear cells. From a lookup of the germline V gene, CDR1 and CDR2 are LGHNA and YNFKEQ. The junction shows trimming of 1 base on V and 9 bases on J, plus 13 bases between the germline ends. From the cysteine up to the phenylalanine, the CDR3 has a length of 13 residues. Of all the DNA, just the CDR3 is kept, 39 bases in frame from base 1. This sample was also put to use in a study of yellow fever vaccine responses in identical twins. The second investigation adds: The authors reported that the T cell response to vaccination in identical twins appeared partly convergent and partly personalized. The study precisely tracked vaccine-responding T cell clones in identical twins.

The chain employs TRBV4-2 and TRBJ2-7, with the D gene uncertain. The TCR sequence derives from a woman between 18 and 29 years old in good health. The specimen sequenced was PBMCs. The CDR3 reads as follows: CASSQGPPDGQYF. The DNA reads as follows: TGTGCCAGCAGCCAAGGCCCCCCTGACGGGCAGTACTTC.